A selection of T cell receptor beta chains follows, all from one sample in a study of cytomegalovirus exposure and HLA in healthy donors. Clones were read by immunoSEQ multiplex PCR, and TCRdb kept only the in-frame ones, dropping some. The sample records about 140,000 clones, approximately 82% being singletons. The specimen was PBMCs. All receptors derive from a man aged 25 to 40 in good health and CMV-seropositive. The CDR3 runs from the conserved cysteine through the conserved F or W. A D gene is named only where the DNA matches it firmly. Expanded clones get a size class; other rows say once, few or many, or leave the size out.

clone size	V gene	J gene	D gene	CDR3 DNA	CDR3 protein
.	TRBV5-1	TRBJ1-4	.	TGCGCCAGCAGCCGTTCAACTAATGAAAAACTGTTTTTT	CASSRSTNEKLFF
.	TRBV7-9	TRBJ2-7	TRBD1	TGTGCCAGCAGGGAGTGGACAGGGGGGAAGGAGCAGTACTTC	CASREWTGGKEQYF
.	TRBV6-1	TRBJ1-5	TRBD1	TGTGCCACTAAGGACAGGGGGCAGAGCAATCAGCCCCAGCATTTT	CATKDRGQSNQPQHF
.	TRBV28	TRBJ1-5	TRBD1	TGTGCCAGCAGTTTAGTCCAGGGGGGTCAGCCCCAGCATTTT	CASSLVQGGQPQHF
few	TRBV6-1	TRBJ2-7	.	TGTGCCAGCTTGAGAGTCCCCGGGGGCTACGAGCAGTACTTC	CASLRVPGGYEQYF
.	TRBV7-3	TRBJ2-5	.	TGTGCCAGCAGCGAACTTCCCGGGGAGACCCAGTACTTC	CASSELPGETQYF
.	TRBV21-1	TRBJ1-2	.	TGTGCCAGCAGAAGACACAGGGGGAAGTTCGGCTACACCTTC	CASRRHRGKFGYTF
.	TRBV18	TRBJ2-7	.	TGTGCCAGCTCGCAGGGGCCTCGACCCTACGAGCAGTACTTC	CASSQGPRPYEQYF
.	TRBV5-8	TRBJ2-5	.	TGTGCCAGCAGCTTGCACGGGGGAGAGACCCAGTACTTC	CASSLHGGETQYF
.	TRBV5-4	TRBJ1-2	.	TGTGCCAGCAGCTTGGGTGGCTTCTATGGCTACACCTTC	CASSLGGFYGYTF
.	TRBV2	TRBJ2-7	.	TGTGCCAGCAGTCCGGTCCCGTCTAGCGAGCAGTACTTC	CASSPVPSSEQYF
once	TRBV19	TRBJ1-2	TRBD1	TGTGCCAGTAGTAACTCGGACAGGGCCCTCTATGGCTACACCTTC	CASSNSDRALYGYTF
once	TRBV28	TRBJ2-1	TRBD2	TGTGCCAGCCGGGAGGGGAGGAGGTATGAGCAGTTCTTC	CASREGRRYEQFF
.	TRBV7-8	TRBJ1-3	.	TGTGCCAGCAGCTTACTCCGCAGGTCCTCTGGAAACACCATATATTTT	CASSLLRRSSGNTIYF
.	TRBV12-5	TRBJ1-3	.	TGTGCTAGCACTCGACACTCTGGAAACACCATATATTTT	CASTRHSGNTIYF
.	TRBV7-9	TRBJ2-7	.	TGTGCCAGCAGCTTAGAGTTACAGGGAGGGTACGAGCAGTACTTC	CASSLELQGGYEQYF
once	TRBV9	TRBJ1-4	.	TGTGCCAGCAGCGTAGGGGGCAGAAGTAATGAAAAACTGTTTTTT	CASSVGGRSNEKLFF
.	TRBV7-3	TRBJ2-2	.	TGTGCCAGCAGCTTAGGAGGGACCGGGGAGCTGTTTTTT	CASSLGGTGELFF